The TCR beta chain described here comes from a study of shared clonotypes between healthy human individuals. This clone was seen repeatedly, ten times or more. The protocol was immunoSEQ multiplex PCR, while the TCRdb copy is restricted to in-frame clones and leaves out a portion. The sample has 98,000 or so clones; around 65% are singletons. Germline V gene lookup returns CDR1 MNHEY and CDR2 SVGAGI. Trimming removed 5 bases at V and 2 bases at J, with 12 bases between. The CDR3 consists of 15 residues. This rearrangement joins TRBV6-5 to TRBJ2-2; maybe TRBD2 (6 bases). The receptor's source is a woman in her twenties or thirties in good health. Sequencing was performed on memory CD8+ T cells sorted from blood. The subset denotes: CD45RO+ cells pooled with CCR7-negative TemRA cells. Here the CDR3 DNA reads TGTGCCAGCAGTAGACTAGGGGATAACACCGGGGAGCTGTTTTTT. Protein: CASSRLGDNTGELFF.